Given below is one TCR beta chain in context. Participant-reported clinical history was the basis for cohort assignment. Two negative PCRs, clearance, or symptom resolution characterized the recovered Cohort 3 donors. This sample stems from a study of blood T cell repertoires in COVID-19. Study context: Specimens from acute and convalescent COVID-19 originated in the United States, Italy and Spain.

Per the original methods: Nucleated cell counts were estimated from reference gene primer amplification. Produced via immunoSEQ multiplex PCR; TCRdb's table is partial and in-frame only. Clone size and the V and J calls come from that table; the DNA yielded D and trimming. The repertoire includes about 350,000 clones, roughly 90% of them detected once, and roughly 1% sits in the top ten. V lost 3 bases to trimming and J lost 6 bases, with 15 bases between them. The CDR3 is 15 amino acids. In germline, CDR1 is MNHNS, CDR2 SASEGT. This clonotype originated in a young woman who had recovered from COVID-19. The specimen sequenced was PBMCs or T cells enriched from blood (not recorded which). This chain connects TRBV6-1 to TRBJ1-5; possible D gene TRBD1, 6 bases. The CDR3 region is CASSDVRGGGQPQHF. CDR3 DNA: TGTGCCAGCAGTGATGTCAGGGGTGGGGGTCAGCCCCAGCATTTT.